Detailed here is one T cell receptor beta chain. The sample originates from a study of T cell responses to AZD1222 COVID-19 vaccine. V lost 0 bases and J lost 4; bases outside the gene matches: 6. Per the germline V gene, CDR1 is PRHDT and CDR2 is FYEKMQ (reference sequence). This CDR3 comprises 16 residues. Clones were sequenced by immunoSEQ multiplex PCR, and TCRdb holds only the in-frame ones, with some missing. This table has more than 110,000 clones, about 93% appearing once. This material consisted of peripheral blood, taken on day 0 of AZD1222 vaccination. This sequence originates from an adult in good health. The V and J genes are TRBV13 and TRBJ2-7; 10 nucleotides match TRBD1. The CDR3 is CASSLGPGTGDYEQYF. CDR3 bases: TGTGCCAGCAGCTTAGGTCCAGGGACAGGGGATTACGAGCAGTACTTC. Based on the CDR3 plus reference TRBV13 and TRBJ2-7, the full variable domain is AAGVIQSPRHLIKEKRETATLKCYPIPRHDTVYWYQQGPGQDPQFLISFYEKMQSDKGSIPDRFSAQQFSDYHSELNMSSLELGDSALYFCASSLGPGTGDYEQYFGPGTRLTVT.